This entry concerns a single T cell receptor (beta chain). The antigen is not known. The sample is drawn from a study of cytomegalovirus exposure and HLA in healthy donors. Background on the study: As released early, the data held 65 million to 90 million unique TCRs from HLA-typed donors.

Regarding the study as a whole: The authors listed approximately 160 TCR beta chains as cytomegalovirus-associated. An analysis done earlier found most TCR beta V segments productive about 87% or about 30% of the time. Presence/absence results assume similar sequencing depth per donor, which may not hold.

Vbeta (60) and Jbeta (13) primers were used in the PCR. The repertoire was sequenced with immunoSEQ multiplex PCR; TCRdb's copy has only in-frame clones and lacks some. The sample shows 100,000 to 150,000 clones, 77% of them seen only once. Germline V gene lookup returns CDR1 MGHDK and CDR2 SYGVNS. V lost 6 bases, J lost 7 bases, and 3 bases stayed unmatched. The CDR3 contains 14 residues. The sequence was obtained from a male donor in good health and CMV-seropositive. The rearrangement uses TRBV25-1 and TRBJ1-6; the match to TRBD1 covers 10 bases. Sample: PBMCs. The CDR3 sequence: CASRGTGANSPLHF. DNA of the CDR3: TGTGCCAGCAGAGGGACAGGGGCCAATTCACCCCTCCACTTT.